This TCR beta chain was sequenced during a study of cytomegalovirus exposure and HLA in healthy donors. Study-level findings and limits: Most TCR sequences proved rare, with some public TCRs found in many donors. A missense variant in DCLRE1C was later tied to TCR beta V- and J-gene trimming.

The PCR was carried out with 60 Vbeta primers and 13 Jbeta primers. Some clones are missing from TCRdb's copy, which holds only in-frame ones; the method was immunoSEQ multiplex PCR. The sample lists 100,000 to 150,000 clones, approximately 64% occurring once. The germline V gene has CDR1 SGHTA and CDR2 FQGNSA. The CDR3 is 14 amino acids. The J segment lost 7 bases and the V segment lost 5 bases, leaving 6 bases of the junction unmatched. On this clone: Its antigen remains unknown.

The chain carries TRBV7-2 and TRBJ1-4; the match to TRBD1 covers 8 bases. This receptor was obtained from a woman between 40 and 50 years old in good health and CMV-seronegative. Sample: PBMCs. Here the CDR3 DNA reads TGTGCCAGCAGCCAAGACAGGGGAAGTGAAAAACTGTTTTTT. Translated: CASSQDRGSEKLFF.